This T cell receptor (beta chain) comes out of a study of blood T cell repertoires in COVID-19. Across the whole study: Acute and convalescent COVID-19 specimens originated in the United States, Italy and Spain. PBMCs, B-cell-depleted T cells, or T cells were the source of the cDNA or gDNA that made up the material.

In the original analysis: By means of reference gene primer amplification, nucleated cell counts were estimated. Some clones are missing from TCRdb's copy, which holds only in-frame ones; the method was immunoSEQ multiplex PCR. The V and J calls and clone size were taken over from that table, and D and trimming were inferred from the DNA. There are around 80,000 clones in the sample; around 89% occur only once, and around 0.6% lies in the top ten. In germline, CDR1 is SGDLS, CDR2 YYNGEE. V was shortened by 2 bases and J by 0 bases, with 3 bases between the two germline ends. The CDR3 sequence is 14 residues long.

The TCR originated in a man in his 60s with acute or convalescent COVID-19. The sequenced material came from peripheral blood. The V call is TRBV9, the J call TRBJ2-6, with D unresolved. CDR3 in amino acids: CASSVGSGANVLTF. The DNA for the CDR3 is TGTGCCAGCAGCGTCGGCTCTGGGGCCAACGTCCTGACTTTC.